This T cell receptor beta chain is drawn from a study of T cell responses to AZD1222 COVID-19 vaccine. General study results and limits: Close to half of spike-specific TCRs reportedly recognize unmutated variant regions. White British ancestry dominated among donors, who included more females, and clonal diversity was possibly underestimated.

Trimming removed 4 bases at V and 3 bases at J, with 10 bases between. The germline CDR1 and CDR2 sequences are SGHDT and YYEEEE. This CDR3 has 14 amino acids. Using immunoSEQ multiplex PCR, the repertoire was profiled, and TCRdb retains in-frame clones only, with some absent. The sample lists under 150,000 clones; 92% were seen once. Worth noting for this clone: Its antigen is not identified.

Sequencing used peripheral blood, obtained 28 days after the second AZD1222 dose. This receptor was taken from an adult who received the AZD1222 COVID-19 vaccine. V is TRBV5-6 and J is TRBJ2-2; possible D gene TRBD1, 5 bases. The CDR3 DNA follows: TGTGCCAGCAGCCCCGACAGTTACACCGGGGAGCTGTTTTTT. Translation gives CASSPDSYTGELFF.